One TCR beta chain is described in this entry. Its antigen remains undetermined. Per-base quality was not reported, and no clone a single base away is much larger than it. This sample is drawn from a study of blood T cell repertoires in COVID-19 (dated by TCRdb to 2018 to 2021). Some background on the complete study: Samples from collaborators originated in the United States, Italy and Spain and spanned both the acute and convalescent phases of COVID-19. The prospective study material was composed of cDNA or gDNA derived from T cells, B-cell-depleted T cells, or PBMCs. Deeply sampled blood TCRbeta repertoires from subjects exposed to, actively infected with, or recovered from COVID-19 were included in the dataset. The repertoires were released in a freely available public database meant as a resource for research on the immune response to SARS-CoV-2. The samples were drawn from two sources: the first 160 participants of the ongoing ImmuneRACE study, and 1,254 subjects contributed by 6 global collaborators. The sample metadata nearly always contained a de-identified subject ID, COVID-19 status, age in years and sex. Where available, HLA class I and class II types were obtained from metadata supplied by the sample provider rather than from assay-based typing. Paper-wide results and their limitations: The amount of clinical and demographic metadata varied by source and participant and was provided uncurated.

The germline V gene gives CDR1 as MDHEN and CDR2 as SYDVKM. Trimming costs V 3 bases and J 5 bases, and their ends lie 10 bases apart. From its cysteine to its phenylalanine, the CDR3 spans 13 amino acids. The sequence is cut down to CDR3 DNA, 39 bases in frame from base 1. Each collaborating institution followed its own protocols to collect whole blood in K2EDTA tubes. For TCRbeta analysis, collaborators shipped samples in one of three forms: frozen whole blood, isolated PBMCs, or DNA extracted from either of those sample types. The immunoSEQ Assay, a bias-controlled multiplex PCR, was used to amplify TCRbeta CDR3 regions from genomic DNA. In the original analysis: Within the assay, amplification of reference gene primers was used to estimate how many nucleated cells each sample contained. To quantify the absolute abundance of each unique TCRbeta CDR3 rearrangement, sequence reads were collapsed and filtered. For each sample, productive Simpson clonality was calculated by taking the square root of Simpson's diversity index across productive rearrangements. Drawn from immuneACCESS, this table holds only the in-frame rearrangements with V and J called that TCRdb kept. Clones are partly lost; checked studies trace under half to an unresolved V gene and leave the rest unexplained. V, J and clone size are those of that table, while D and trimming were read from the DNA. This sample is represented by tens of thousands of clones; roughly 83% of them were singletons. The top ten constitute less than 30% of the sample.

Sequences were obtained from peripheral blood. This clonotype was obtained from a man aged 65-85 years with active COVID-19. The V gene is TRBV28 and the J gene is TRBJ1-2; no D gene can be assigned with confidence. CDR3 protein: CASSFAGSYGYTF. The bases are TGTGCCAGCAGTTTCGCGGGTAGTTATGGCTACACCTTC.